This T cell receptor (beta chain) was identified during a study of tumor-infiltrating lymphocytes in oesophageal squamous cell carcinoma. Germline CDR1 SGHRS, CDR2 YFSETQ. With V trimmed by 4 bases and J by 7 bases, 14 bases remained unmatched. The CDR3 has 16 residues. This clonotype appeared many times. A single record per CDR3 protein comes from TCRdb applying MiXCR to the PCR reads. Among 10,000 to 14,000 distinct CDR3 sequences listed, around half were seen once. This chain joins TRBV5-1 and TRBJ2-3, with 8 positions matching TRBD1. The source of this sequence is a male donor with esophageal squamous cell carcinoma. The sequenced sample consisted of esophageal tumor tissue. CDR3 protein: CASSPRNAGGVYTQYF. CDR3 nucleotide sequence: TGCGCCAGCAGCCCCCGCAATGCAGGGGGCGTGTATACGCAGTATTTT.